Below, 21 T cell receptor beta chains from the same sample are listed, as sequenced in a study of monozygotic twins with inflammatory bowel disease. One entry per CDR3 protein, without DNA, is what TCRdb gives after re-calling the 5' RACE reads. This sample's table has fewer than 150,000 distinct CDR3 sequences. The sequenced sample consisted of blood. The receptors here all came from a human donor with ulcerative colitis or Crohn's disease, or a healthy co-twin of an affected twin (not recorded which).

This sequence joins TRBV20-1 and TRBJ1-5. The CDR3 length is 14 residues. Germline CDR1 is DFQATT and CDR2 is SNEGSKA (reference sequence). The CDR3 spells CSARETYSNQPQHF.

The chain uses TRBV18 and TRBJ1-2; the TRBD1 assignment by TCRdb is unverifiable without DNA. The germline V gene encodes CDR1 KGHSH and CDR2 LQKENI. The CDR3 length is 15 residues. CDR3 sequence: CASSPPSRTSYGYTF.

The CDR3 spells CASSVRDRNTEAFF. The rearrangement uses TRBV9 and TRBJ1-1; without DNA, the TCRdb call of TRBD1 cannot be checked. In germline, CDR1 is SGDLS, CDR2 YYNGEE. The length of the CDR3 is 14 residues.

The chain uses TRBV5-1 and TRBJ2-4; lacking DNA, the TRBD2 call made by TCRdb goes unchecked. CDR3 length equals 17 residues. Germline loops: CDR1 SGHRS, CDR2 YFSETQ. This CDR3 reads CASSQLAGEGAKNIQYF.

The V call is TRBV6-2 or TRBV6-3, the J call TRBJ2-7. Germline lookup yields CDR1 MNHEY and CDR2 SVGEGT. This CDR3 has 13 residues. CDR3: CASRHPDPYEQYF.

V usage is TRBV20-1 and J usage is TRBJ1-1; TCRdb selects TRBD1, and the lack of DNA leaves this call unchecked. The CDR3 consists of 11 residues. Per the germline V gene, CDR1 is DFQATT and CDR2 is SNEGSKA (reference sequence). CDR3 sequence: CSASAGQEAFF.

The chain carries TRBV4-1 and TRBJ2-5; as DNA is missing, the TRBD2 call by TCRdb cannot be tested. The V gene's germline CDR1 is MGHRA and CDR2 YSYEKL. CDR3 length: 16 amino acids. The CDR3 is CASSHPGTSGGETQYF.

The V gene is TRBV7-3, the J gene TRBJ2-1; TCRdb's assignment of TRBD2 cannot be checked, as there is no DNA. The germline V gene has CDR1 SGHTA and CDR2 FQGTGA. The CDR3 totals 16 residues. Here the CDR3 reads CASSLLAGGPSNEQFF. Using reference TRBV7-3 and TRBJ2-1 for the parts outside the CDR3, the full variable domain is GAGVSQTPSNKVTEKGKYVELRCDPISGHTALYWYRQSLGQGPEFLIYFQGTGAADDSGLPNDRFFAVRPEGSVSTLKIQRTERGDSAVYLCASSLLAGGPSNEQFFGPGTRLTVL.

V gene TRBV5-1 combines with J gene TRBJ1-2. The CDR3 is 14 amino acids. Germline CDR1 and CDR2: SGHRS and YFSETQ. CDR3 region: CASSLDITPYGYTF. Filled out from reference TRBV5-1 and TRBJ1-2, the complete variable domain reads KAGVTQTPRYLIKTRGQQVTLSCSPISGHRSVSWYQQTPGQGLQFLFEYFSETQRNKGNFPGRFSGRQFSNSRSEMNVSTLELGDSALYLCASSLDITPYGYTFGSGTRLTVV.

The chain is built from TRBV4-2 and TRBJ2-7; TCRdb's D call of TRBD1 is untestable without DNA. Per the germline V gene, CDR1 is LGHNA and CDR2 is YNFKEQ. This CDR3 has 17 residues. CDR3 in amino acids: CASSQGLDRGITYEQYF.

The rearrangement links TRBV4-1 to TRBJ1-6. The CDR3 totals 16 residues. Germline CDR1 is MGHRA and CDR2 is YSYEKL. The CDR3 loop is CASSQQDLMISGPLHF.

The chain uses TRBV25-1 and TRBJ2-5. The germline CDR1 and CDR2 sequences are MGHDK and SYGVNS. The CDR3 extends over 11 amino acids. This CDR3 reads CASSEYETQYF.

The V call is TRBV28, the J call TRBJ1-4. CDR1 is MDHEN, CDR2 SYDVKM, per germline. This CDR3 is 14 amino acids long. The CDR3 here is CASLGRLVGEKLFF. Together with reference TRBV28 and TRBJ1-4, the CDR3 gives the full variable domain: DVKVTQSSRYLVKRTGEKVFLECVQDMDHENMFWYRQDPGLGLRLIYFSYDVKMKEKGDIPEGYSVSREKKERFSLILESASTNQTSMYLCASLGRLVGEKLFFGSGTQLSVL.

The chain employs TRBV4-3 and TRBJ2-1; without DNA, the TCRdb call of TRBD2 cannot be checked. There are 17 residues in the CDR3. From germline, CDR1 is LGHNA and CDR2 YSLEER. This CDR3 reads CASSQAFLAGGYNEQFF.

The V and J genes are TRBV6-5 and TRBJ1-1; TCRdb selects TRBD1, and the lack of DNA leaves this call unchecked. Germline CDR1 and CDR2: MNHEY and SVGAGI. The CDR3 is 15 amino acids. The CDR3 sequence: CASSYAGLSGTEAFF.

The chain employs TRBV5-1 and TRBJ2-3; absent DNA, TCRdb's TRBD1 call cannot be checked. The CDR3 spans 16 residues. CDR1 is SGHRS, CDR2 YFSETQ, per germline. CDR3 in amino acids: CASSPGGADSTDTQYF.

V gene TRBV4-3 combines with J gene TRBJ2-1; no DNA is available, so the TRBD2 call from TCRdb remains unchecked. This CDR3 is 14 amino acids long. Germline lookup yields CDR1 LGHNA and CDR2 YSLEER. CDR3 region: CASSQGTKDNEQFF.

The chain carries TRBV20-1 and TRBJ1-5. The CDR3 sequence is 13 residues long. The germline V gene has CDR1 DFQATT and CDR2 SNEGSKA (reference sequence). CDR3: CSARAGGYQPQHF.

The chain has TRBV5-1 and TRBJ2-3. Germline loops: CDR1 SGHRS, CDR2 YFSETQ. The CDR3 totals 14 residues. The CDR3 loop reads CASSLYLGTDTQYF.

This sequence joins TRBV12-3 or TRBV12-4 and TRBJ2-2. The CDR3 runs 12 residues. CDR3 in amino acids: CASRKEAMKLFF.

The chain links TRBV5-1 to TRBJ1-1; the D call of TRBD1 rests on TCRdb alone, since no DNA is present to check it. The germline CDR1 and CDR2 sequences are SGHRS and YFSETQ. The CDR3 runs 14 residues. The CDR3 protein is CASSAGTEHTEAFF.